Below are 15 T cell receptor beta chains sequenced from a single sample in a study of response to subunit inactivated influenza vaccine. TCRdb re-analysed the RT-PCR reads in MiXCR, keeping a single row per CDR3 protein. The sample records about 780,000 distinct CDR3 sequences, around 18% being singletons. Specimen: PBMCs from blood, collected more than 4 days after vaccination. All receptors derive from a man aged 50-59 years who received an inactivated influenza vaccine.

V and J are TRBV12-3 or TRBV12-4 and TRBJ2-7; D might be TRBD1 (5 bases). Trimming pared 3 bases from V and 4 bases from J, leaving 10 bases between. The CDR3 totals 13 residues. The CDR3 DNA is TGTGCCAGCAGTTTGGCAGGGTGGTACGAGCAGTACTTC. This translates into CASSLAGWYEQYF.

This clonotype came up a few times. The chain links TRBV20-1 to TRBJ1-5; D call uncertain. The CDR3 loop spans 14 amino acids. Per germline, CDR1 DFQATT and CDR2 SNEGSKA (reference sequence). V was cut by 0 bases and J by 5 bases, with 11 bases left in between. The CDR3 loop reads CSARDTSGYQPQHF. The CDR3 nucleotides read TGCAGTGCTAGAGATACGTCGGGGTATCAGCCCCAGCATTTT.

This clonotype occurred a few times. The CDR3: CASSPGTRYGYTF. DNA of the CDR3: TGTGCCAGCAGCCCCGGGACACGCTATGGCTACACCTTC. The chain carries TRBV28 and TRBJ1-2; possibly TRBD1 for D (6 bases). CDR1 and CDR2 (germline): MDHEN, SYDVKM. The CDR3 sequence is 13 residues long. Trimming took 6 bases from V and 4 from J, leaving 12 bases between them.

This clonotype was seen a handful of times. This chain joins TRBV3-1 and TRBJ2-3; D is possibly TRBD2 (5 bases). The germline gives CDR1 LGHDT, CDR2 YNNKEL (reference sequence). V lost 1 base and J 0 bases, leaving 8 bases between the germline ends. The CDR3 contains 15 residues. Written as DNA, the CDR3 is TGTGCCAGCAGCCAAGTTAGCGATAGCACAGATACGCAGTATTTT. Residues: CASSQVSDSTDTQYF.

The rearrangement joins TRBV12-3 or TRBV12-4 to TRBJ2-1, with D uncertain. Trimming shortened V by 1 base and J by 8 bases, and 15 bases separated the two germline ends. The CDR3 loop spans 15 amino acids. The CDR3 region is CASSLGVSGDDEQFF. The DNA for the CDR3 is TGTGCCAGCAGTTTAGGGGTGTCTGGGGATGATGAGCAGTTCTTC.

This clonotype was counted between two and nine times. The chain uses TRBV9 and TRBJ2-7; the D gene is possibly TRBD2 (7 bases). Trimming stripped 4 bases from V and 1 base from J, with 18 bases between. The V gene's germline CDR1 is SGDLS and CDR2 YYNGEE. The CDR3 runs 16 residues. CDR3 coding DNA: TGTGCCAGCAGCTCAGGACAGTTCGGGAGGTCCTACGAGCAGTACTTC. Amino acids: CASSSGQFGRSYEQYF.

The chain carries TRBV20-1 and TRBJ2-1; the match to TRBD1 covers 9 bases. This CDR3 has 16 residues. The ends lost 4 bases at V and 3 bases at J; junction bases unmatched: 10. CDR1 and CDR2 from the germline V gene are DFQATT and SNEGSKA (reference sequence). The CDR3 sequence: CSATGQGPEFYNEQFF. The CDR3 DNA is TGCAGTGCTACGGGACAGGGCCCTGAATTCTACAATGAGCAGTTCTTC.

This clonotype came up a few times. The CDR3 region has the DNA TGTGCCAGCACCCTTCATCAGGCGGGGGGCCTAAATGAGCAGTTCTTC. Translated, it gives CASTLHQAGGLNEQFF. The V gene is TRBV7-2, the J gene TRBJ2-1, with TRBD2 matching 8 bases. CDR3 length equals 16 residues. With 7 bases clipped from V and 7 bases from J, the junction kept 15 bases outside the gene matches. Germline-derived CDR1 and CDR2 are SGHTA and FQGNSA.

CDR3: CASSRPSYQETQYF. Written as DNA, the CDR3 is TGTGCCAGCAGCCGGCCGAGTTACCAAGAGACCCAGTACTTC. The chain employs TRBV6-2 or TRBV6-3 and TRBJ2-5; D is unclear. The germline CDR1 and CDR2 sequences are MNHEY and SVGEGT. The CDR3 extends over 14 amino acids. V lost 6 bases to trimming and J lost 0 bases, with 11 bases between them.

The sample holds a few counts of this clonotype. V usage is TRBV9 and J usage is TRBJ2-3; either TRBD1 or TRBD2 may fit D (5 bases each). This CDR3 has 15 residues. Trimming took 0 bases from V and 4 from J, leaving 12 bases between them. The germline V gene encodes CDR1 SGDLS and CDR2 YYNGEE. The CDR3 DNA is TGTGCCAGCAGCGTAGCGGCAGGGAGCCCAGATACGCAGTATTTT. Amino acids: CASSVAAGSPDTQYF.

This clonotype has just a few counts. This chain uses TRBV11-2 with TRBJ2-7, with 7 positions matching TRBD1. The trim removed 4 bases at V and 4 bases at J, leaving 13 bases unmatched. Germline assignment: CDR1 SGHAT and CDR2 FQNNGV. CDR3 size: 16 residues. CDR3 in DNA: TGTGCCAGCAGCTCTATGGTTGGGACAGCCATTTACGAGCAGTACTTC. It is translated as CASSSMVGTAIYEQYF.

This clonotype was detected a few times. DNA of the CDR3: TGTGCCAGCAGCCCGGGGACTAGCAACACAGATACGCAGTATTTT. Its protein product is CASSPGTSNTDTQYF. The J gene is TRBJ2-3, the V gene TRBV5-6, with 9 bases identical to TRBD2. In germline, CDR1 is SGHDT, CDR2 YYEEEE. Trimming took 4 bases from V and 2 from J; bases not matched to a gene: 5. The CDR3 totals 15 residues.

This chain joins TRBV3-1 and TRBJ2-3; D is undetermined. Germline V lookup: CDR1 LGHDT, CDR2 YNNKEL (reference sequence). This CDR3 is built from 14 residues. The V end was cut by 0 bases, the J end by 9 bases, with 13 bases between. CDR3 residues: CASSQDIGRETQYF. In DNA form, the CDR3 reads TGTGCCAGCAGCCAAGATATCGGCAGAGAAACGCAGTATTTT.

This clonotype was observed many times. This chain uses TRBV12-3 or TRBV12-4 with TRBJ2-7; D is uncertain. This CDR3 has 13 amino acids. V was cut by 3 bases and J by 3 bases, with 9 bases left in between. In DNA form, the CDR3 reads TGTGCCAGCAGTTTTAGTAGTTTCTACGAGCAGTACTTC. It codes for CASSFSSFYEQYF.

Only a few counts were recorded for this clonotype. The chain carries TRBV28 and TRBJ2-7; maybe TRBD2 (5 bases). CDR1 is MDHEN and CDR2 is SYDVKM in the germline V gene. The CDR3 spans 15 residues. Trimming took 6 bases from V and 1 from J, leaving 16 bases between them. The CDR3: CASSREMGISYEQYF. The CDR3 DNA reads TGTGCCAGCAGCCGGGAAATGGGAATTTCCTACGAGCAGTACTTC.